The 8 T cell receptor beta chains in this list originate from one sample, sequenced in a study of OX40 agonist ivuxolimab in advanced cancers. TCRdb keeps only in-frame clones here, not all; method: immunoSEQ multiplex PCR. The sample has roughly 45,000 clones, approximately 80% seen once. The source was CD4+ or CD8+ T cells sorted from blood, collected in a trial of the OX40 agonist ivuxolimab. All receptors derive from an adult with an advanced solid tumor such as melanoma, head and neck, liver or kidney cancer.

The CDR3 is CASSFSGTSVTDTQYF. DNA for the CDR3: TGTGCCAGCAGCTTCTCCGGGACTAGCGTCACAGATACGCAGTATTTT. The rearrangement uses TRBV7-9 and TRBJ2-3; 10 bases are shared with TRBD2. Germline assignment: CDR1 SEHNR and CDR2 FQNEAQ (reference sequence). This CDR3 is 16 amino acids long. V was pared by 3 bases and J by 2 bases, with 5 bases of the junction left unmatched.

The chain has TRBV4-1 and TRBJ2-1; no reliable D call. The ends were cut back, 0 bases at V and 8 bases at J, with 23 bases in the middle. This CDR3 has 18 amino acids. The V gene's germline CDR1 is MGHRA and CDR2 YSYEKL. This CDR3 reads CASSQEDPWDWATYEQFF. The DNA of the CDR3 is TGCGCCAGCAGCCAAGAGGACCCCTGGGATTGGGCTACATATGAGCAGTTCTTC.

The J gene is TRBJ2-1, the V gene TRBV2, with no clear D. The CDR3 spans 15 residues. Trimming removed 2 bases at V and 4 bases at J, with 12 bases between. Germline CDR1 SNHLY, CDR2 FYNNEI. The CDR3 DNA sequence: TGTGCCAGCAGTGAATTTGCGACCGGATACAATGAGCAGTTCTTC. Amino acid sequence: CASSEFATGYNEQFF.

Here the CDR3 reads CASSPPGLGRTDTQYF. The CDR3 region has the DNA TGTGCCAGCAGTCCCCCGGGTCTAGGTAGGACAGATACGCAGTATTTT. The rearrangement uses TRBV28 and TRBJ2-3; D unresolved. V was cut by 5 bases and J by 3 bases, with 18 bases left in between. This CDR3 contains 16 residues. Germline V gives CDR1 MDHEN, CDR2 SYDVKM.

The CDR3 bases are TGTGCCTTCCTTAGGCGGGTTCCGGCCGGGGAGCTGTTTTTT. It is translated as CAFLRRVPAGELFF. The genes are TRBV2 and TRBJ2-2; possibly TRBD2 for D (5 bases). Germline-derived CDR1 and CDR2 are SNHLY and FYNNEI. The CDR3 spans 14 residues. V shed 11 bases and J shed 6 bases, with 19 bases lying between them.

The chain carries TRBV7-6 and TRBJ2-7; tentatively, D is TRBD1 (5 bases). V was trimmed by 5 bases and J by 2 bases, leaving 10 bases between them. Germline CDR1 is SGHVS and CDR2 is FNYEAQ. The CDR3 is 13 residues long. CDR3 nucleotides: TGTGCCAGCAGCCCCCAGGGCCCCTACGAGCAGTACTTC. Encoded protein: CASSPQGPYEQYF.

The rearrangement uses TRBV15 and TRBJ2-2, with a weak D call TRBD2 (6 bases). CDR1 and CDR2 (germline): LNHNV, YYDKDF (reference sequence). Between the trimmed V and J ends, which lost 0 bases and 6 bases, there was a span of 20 bases. The CDR3 consists of 18 residues. The chain's CDR3 is CATSREYRWEVLSGELFF. CDR3 bases: TGTGCCACCAGCAGAGAGTATAGGTGGGAGGTCTTATCCGGGGAGCTGTTTTTT.

V is TRBV6-5 and J is TRBJ2-7; TRBD2 might be the D (5 bases). The CDR3 has 13 residues. Germline assignment: CDR1 MNHEY and CDR2 SVGAGI. Trimming took 0 bases from V and 5 from J, leaving 8 bases between them. Here the CDR3 reads CASSYSTGNEQYF. The CDR3 bases are TGTGCCAGCAGTTACTCGACCGGGAACGAGCAGTACTTC.